The present entry profiles one T cell receptor beta chain with its context. These data come from a study of OX40 agonist ivuxolimab in advanced cancers. The germline V and J ends were trimmed by 5 bases and 1 base, with 8 bases remaining between them. The CDR3 runs 13 residues. Germline loops: CDR1 SGHTA, CDR2 FQGNSA. The data were produced by immunoSEQ multiplex PCR, yet TCRdb's version contains in-frame clones alone and is incomplete. The sample contains about 48,000 clones, 82% of which appear only once. This chain connects TRBV7-2 to TRBJ1-1; D is perhaps TRBD1 (5 bases). The sample was CD4+ or CD8+ T cells sorted from blood, taken in a trial of the OX40 agonist ivuxolimab. This sequence was found in an adult with an advanced solid tumor such as melanoma, head and neck, liver or kidney cancer. The CDR3 nucleotides are TGTGCCAGCAGCCAGGGACGGAACACTGAAGCTTTCTTT. Encoded protein: CASSQGRNTEAFF.